This T cell receptor (beta chain) originates from a study of shared clonotypes between healthy human individuals. Across the whole study: Two women and a few men aged 18 to 49 made up the donors.

Germline V CDR1 and CDR2: DFQATT, SNEGSKA (reference sequence). Trimming removed 4 bases at V and 2 bases at J, with 4 bases between. This CDR3 region has 11 residues. In the naive CD8 group, cells lacked CD45RO and were positively selected for CCR7, so terminally differentiated effector memory CD45RA+ cells were left out. Sequencing was performed with immunoSEQ multiplex PCR; in TCRdb, only in-frame clones are kept and a portion is missing. Among more than 600,000 clones listed, about 91% were seen once. The receptor was derived from a man aged 25 to 45 in good health. Sequencing was done on a sample of naive CD8+ T cells sorted from blood. The chain uses TRBV20-1 and TRBJ2-3; D not resolved. This chain's CDR3 is CSAKATDTQYF. The CDR3 bases are TGCAGTGCTAAGGCCACAGATACGCAGTATTTT.